The present TCR beta chain was sequenced within a study of spatial heterogeneity in lung cancer. At the level of the study: Combinations of a unique TCR and a UMI were tallied in raw reads, and on average each appeared more than ten times.

The CDR3 runs to 13 residues. The germline V gene has CDR1 SQVTM and CDR2 ANQGSEA. V dropped 6 bases and J dropped 2; count of bases not matched to a gene: 5. Regarding time point: sample taken at primary tumor resection. No cells were sorted before sequencing. The whole RNA sequenced was extracted from tumor, nontumor lung or frozen PBMC. Many counts were recorded for this clonotype. This beta chain is an off-target read within a library intended for alpha chains, so its frequency means little. TCRdb reprocessed the 5' RACE reads with MiXCR, giving one entry per CDR3 protein. The data hold some 7,800 distinct CDR3 sequences, with 8.6% observed a single time.

The specimen was PBMCs, collected at surgery. This receptor was taken from a male donor with early-stage non-small cell lung cancer. The chain joins TRBV29-1 to TRBJ2-7; 9 nucleotides agree with TRBD2. The CDR3 region is CSVAGGTAYEQYF. In nucleotides, the CDR3 is TGCAGCGTCGCGGGAGGGACTGCCTACGAGCAGTACTTC.